This paragraph covers one T cell receptor (beta chain) sequence. Its antigen is not known. The data were taken from a study of CD4 T cell repertoires in COVID-19. For the study at large: CFSE-low cells expanded 10 to 11 days with IL-2, then restimulated with other coronavirus spikes.

Using immunoSEQ multiplex PCR, the repertoire was profiled, and TCRdb retains in-frame clones only, with some absent. The sample records 8,400 or so clones, less than 90% being singletons. Germline CDR1 is MNHNS and CDR2 is SASEGT. The CDR3 extends over 16 amino acids. V was shortened by 2 bases and J by 3 bases, with 14 bases between the two germline ends. Study-level findings and limits: In SARS-CoV and/or HKU1 spike cultures, between about 6.5 and 28% of SARS-CoV-2 clonotypes reappeared. Sharing of several most expanded SARS-CoV-2-reactive clonotypes across memory subsets suggested intraclonal diversification.

No culture step preceded sequencing of the ex vivo isolated memory T cells. This specimen consisted of effector memory CD4+ T cells from blood, obtained before the COVID-19 pandemic. J is TRBJ1-5 and V is TRBV6-1, with D tentatively TRBD1 (6 bases). This clonotype was obtained from a human donor who had COVID-19. The chain's CDR3 is CASSELGGGNNQPQHF. Written as DNA, the CDR3 is TGTGCCAGCAGTGAACTAGGGGGGGGCAACAATCAGCCCCAGCATTTT.